This is a list of T cell receptor beta chains from one sample in a study of blood T cells in healthy people across ages. TCRdb re-derived calls from the 5' RACE reads in MiXCR, one entry per CDR3 protein. The table has 950,000 to 1,200,000 distinct CDR3 sequences, under 40% seen once. The specimen was blood. These receptors all come from a man younger than 35 in good health. CDR3s include the opening cysteine and the closing phenylalanine or tryptophan. A D gene is named only where the DNA matches it firmly. Clone size, where shown, is once, few, many, or a class for clones that have expanded.

>TRBD1|NA|TRBV15
CATSSQGQGSEAFF
>TRBD1|NA|TRBV7-2
CASSKGGHTEAFF
>NA|few|TRBV28
CASSSWGGDPQHF
>TRBD1|many|TRBV20-1
CSARGTAYGYTF
>NA|NA|TRBV12-3/TRBV12-4
CASSPTGREPQHF
>TRBD1|once|TRBV12-3/TRBV12-4
CASSSTGGMYEQFF
>TRBD1|NA|TRBV6-5
CASSYSQGFPYEQYF
>NA|NA|TRBV6-2/TRBV6-3
CASSYGPGWSPLHF
>TRBD1|NA|TRBV29-1
CSVEGGKGEKLFF
>TRBD1|NA|TRBV20-1
CSAKDRVQAGYTF
>TRBD1|NA|TRBV6-1
CASGGTAGYTF